A selection of T cell receptor beta chains follows, all from one sample in a study of blood T cell repertoires in COVID-19. Libraries were prepared by immunoSEQ multiplex PCR; TCRdb keeps only in-frame clonotypes and omits some of them. The sample lists over 40,000 clones, 85% to 90% seen once, with roughly a quarter in the top ten. Source material: peripheral blood. The origin of the receptors is a human donor in a cohort sampled during active COVID-19. Each CDR3 is given with its conserved first and last residue. The D gene is left open where the match is weak. Only some rows state a clone size, as once, few, many or a class for expanded clones.

TRBJ1-4 | NA | TRBV28 | NA | CASSLTYTQGKLFF | TGTGCCAGCAGCTTGACCTACACCCAGGGGAAACTGTTTTTT
TRBJ2-5 | TRBD2 | TRBV9 | NA | CASSPGGLAGAETQYF | TGTGCCAGCAGCCCAGGAGGCCTAGCGGGAGCCGAGACCCAGTACTTC
TRBJ1-4 | TRBD1 | TRBV25-1 | NA | CASSEPTGVSGEKLFF | TGTGCCAGCAGTGAACCGACAGGGGTTTCGGGTGAAAAACTGTTTTTT
TRBJ1-1 | NA | TRBV19 | once | CASSIGSDTEAFF | TGTGCCAGTAGTATCGGGTCCGACACTGAAGCTTTCTTT
TRBJ2-5 | NA | TRBV11-2 | NA | CASSSSQETQYF | TGTGCCAGCAGCTCCTCCCAAGAGACCCAGTACTTC
TRBJ2-1 | NA | TRBV19 | NA | CASSISGLGFF | TGTGCCAGTAGTATATCGGGACTCGGGTTCTTC
TRBJ2-1 | NA | TRBV4-2 | NA | CASSQDLSPGAGGIEQFF | TGTGCCAGCAGCCAAGATTTAAGCCCCGGGGCAGGGGGGATTGAGCAGTTCTTC
TRBJ1-6 | NA | TRBV27 | NA | CASSFSLDRLPNSPLHF | TGTGCCAGCAGTTTCTCCCTTGACAGGTTGCCTAATTCACCCCTCCACTTT
TRBJ2-3 | NA | TRBV11-3 | NA | CASSSTRTGSDTQYF | TGTGCCAGCAGCTCTACCAGAACAGGGTCAGATACGCAGTATTTT
TRBJ2-3 | NA | TRBV7-3 | NA | CASSSSGSTDTQYF | TGTGCCAGCAGCTCGAGCGGGTCCACAGATACGCAGTATTTT
TRBJ1-1 | NA | TRBV9 | NA | CASSVEFRGNAEAFF | TGTGCCAGCAGCGTAGAATTTAGGGGAAACGCTGAAGCTTTCTTT
TRBJ1-2 | NA | TRBV28 | few | CASKTGGGPHGYTF | TGTGCCAGCAAAACGGGGGGGGGACCTCATGGCTACACCTTC
TRBJ1-2 | NA | TRBV28 | NA | CASSQNYGYTF | TGTGCCAGCAGTCAAAACTATGGCTACACCTTC
TRBJ2-1 | NA | TRBV18 | NA | CASSPESSYNEQFF | TGTGCCAGCTCACCAGAGAGCTCCTACAATGAGCAGTTCTTC
TRBJ2-7 | NA | TRBV3-1/TRBV3-2 | few | CASSQGPGAPADEQYF | TGTGCCAGCAGCCAAGGTCCAGGGGCCCCTGCCGACGAGCAGTACTTC
TRBJ2-5 | TRBD2 | TRBV7-2 | NA | CASSLTSAGVKTQYF | TGTGCCAGCAGTCTTACTAGCGCGGGGGTTAAGACCCAGTACTTC
TRBJ2-3 | NA | TRBV7-9 | NA | CASTDRIGTQYF | TGTGCCAGCACAGACAGGATCGGTACGCAGTATTTT
TRBJ2-3 | TRBD1 | TRBV18 | once | CASSPTGVDTQYF | TGTGCCAGCTCACCTACAGGGGTAGATACGCAGTATTTT